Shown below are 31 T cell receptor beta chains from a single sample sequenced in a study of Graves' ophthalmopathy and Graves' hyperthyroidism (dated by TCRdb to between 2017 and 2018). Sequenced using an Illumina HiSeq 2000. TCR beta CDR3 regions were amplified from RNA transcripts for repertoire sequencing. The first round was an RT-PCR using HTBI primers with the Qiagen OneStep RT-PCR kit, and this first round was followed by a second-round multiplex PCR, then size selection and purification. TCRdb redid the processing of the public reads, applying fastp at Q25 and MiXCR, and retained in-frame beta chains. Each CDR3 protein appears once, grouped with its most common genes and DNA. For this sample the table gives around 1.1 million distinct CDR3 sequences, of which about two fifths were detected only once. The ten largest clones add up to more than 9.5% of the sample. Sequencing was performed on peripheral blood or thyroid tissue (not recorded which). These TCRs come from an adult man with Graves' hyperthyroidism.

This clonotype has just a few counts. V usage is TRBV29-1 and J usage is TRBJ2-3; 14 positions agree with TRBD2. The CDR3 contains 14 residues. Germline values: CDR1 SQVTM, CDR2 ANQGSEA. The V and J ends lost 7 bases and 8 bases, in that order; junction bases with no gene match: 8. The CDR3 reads CSAMGLAGVGTQYF. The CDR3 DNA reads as TGCAGCGCTATGGGACTAGCGGGAGTCGGTACGCAGTATTTT.

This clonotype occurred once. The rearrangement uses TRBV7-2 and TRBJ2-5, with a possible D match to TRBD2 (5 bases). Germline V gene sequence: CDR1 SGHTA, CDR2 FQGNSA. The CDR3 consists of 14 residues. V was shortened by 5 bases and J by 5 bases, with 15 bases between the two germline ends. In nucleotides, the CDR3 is TGTGCCAGCAGCCTTGTAGGGAGCGCCGAGACCCAGTACTTC. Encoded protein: CASSLVGSAETQYF. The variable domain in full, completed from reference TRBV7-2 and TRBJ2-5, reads GAGVSQSPSNKVTEKGKDVELRCDPISGHTALYWYRQSLGQGLEFLIYFQGNSAPDKSGLPSDRFSAERTGGSVSTLTIQRTQQEDSAVYLCASSLVGSAETQYFGPGTRLLVL.

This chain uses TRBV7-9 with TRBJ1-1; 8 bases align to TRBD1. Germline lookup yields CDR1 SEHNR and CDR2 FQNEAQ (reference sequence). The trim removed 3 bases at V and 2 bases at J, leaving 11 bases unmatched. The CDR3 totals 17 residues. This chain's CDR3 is CASSLGQGALANTEAFF. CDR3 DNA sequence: TGTGCCAGCAGCTTGGGTCAGGGGGCTCTGGCCAACACTGAAGCTTTCTTT.

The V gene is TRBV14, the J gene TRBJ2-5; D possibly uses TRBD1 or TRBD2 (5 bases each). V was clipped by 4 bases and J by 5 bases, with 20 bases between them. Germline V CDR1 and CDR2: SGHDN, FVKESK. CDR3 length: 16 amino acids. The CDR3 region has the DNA TGTGCCAGCAGCCGGCAAGGCTGGGGGTCGTTGGAGACCCAGTACTTC. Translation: CASSRQGWGSLETQYF.

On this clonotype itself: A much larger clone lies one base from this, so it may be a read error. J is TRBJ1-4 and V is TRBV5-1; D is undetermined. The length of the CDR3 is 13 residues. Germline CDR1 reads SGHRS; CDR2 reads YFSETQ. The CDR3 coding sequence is TGTGCCAGCAGCTTAGCTCTGAATGAAAAACCGTTTTTT. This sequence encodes CASSLALNEKPFF.

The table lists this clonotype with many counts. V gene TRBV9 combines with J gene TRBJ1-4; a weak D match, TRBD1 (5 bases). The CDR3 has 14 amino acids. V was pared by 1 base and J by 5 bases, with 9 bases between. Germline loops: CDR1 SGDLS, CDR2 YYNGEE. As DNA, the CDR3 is TGTGCCAGCAGCGTATCGGGGGACAATGAAAAACTGTTTTTT. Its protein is CASSVSGDNEKLFF.

This CDR3 reads CASSPGGGKLFF. The CDR3 bases are TGTGCCAGCAGCCCCGGCGGGGGGAAACTGTTTTTT. The chain links TRBV7-9 to TRBJ1-4, with D perhaps TRBD1 (5 bases). This CDR3 has 12 residues. Germline V gene data show CDR1 as SEHNR and CDR2 as FQNEAQ (reference sequence). V lost 5 bases and J 11 bases, leaving 12 bases between the germline ends.

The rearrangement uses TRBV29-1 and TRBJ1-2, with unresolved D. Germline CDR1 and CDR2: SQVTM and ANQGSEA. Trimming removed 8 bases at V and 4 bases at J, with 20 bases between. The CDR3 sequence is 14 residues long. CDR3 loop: CSTAPLGVLYGYTF. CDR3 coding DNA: TGCAGCACAGCCCCACTTGGGGTTCTCTATGGCTACACCTTC. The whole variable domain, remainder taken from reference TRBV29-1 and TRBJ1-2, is SAVISQKPSRDICQRGTSLTIQCQVDSQVTMMFWYRQQPGQSLTLIATANQGSEATYESGFVIDKFPISRPNLTFSTLTVSNMSPEDSSIYLCSTAPLGVLYGYTFGSGTRLTVV.

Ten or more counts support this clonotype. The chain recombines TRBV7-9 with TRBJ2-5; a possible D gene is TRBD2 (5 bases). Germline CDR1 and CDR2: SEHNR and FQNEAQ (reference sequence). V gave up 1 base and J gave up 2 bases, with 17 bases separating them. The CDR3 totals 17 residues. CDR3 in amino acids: CASSLGLAAAWQETQYF. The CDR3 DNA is TGTGCCAGCAGCTTAGGGCTAGCCGCGGCGTGGCAAGAGACCCAGTACTTC. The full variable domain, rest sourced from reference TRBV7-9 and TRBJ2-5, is DTGVSQNPRHKITKRGQNVTFRCDPISEHNRLYWYRQTLGQGPEFLTYFQNEAQLEKSRLLSDRFSAERPKGSFSTLEIQRTEQGDSAMYLCASSLGLAAAWQETQYFGPGTRLLVL.

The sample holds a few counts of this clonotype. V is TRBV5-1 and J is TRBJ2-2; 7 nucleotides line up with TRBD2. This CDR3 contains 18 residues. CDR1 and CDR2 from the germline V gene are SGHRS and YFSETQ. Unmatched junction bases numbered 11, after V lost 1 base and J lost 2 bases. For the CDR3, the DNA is TGCGCCAGCAGCTTGAGGGATCGGGGGGATCTAAACACCGGGGAGCTGTTTTTT. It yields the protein CASSLRDRGDLNTGELFF. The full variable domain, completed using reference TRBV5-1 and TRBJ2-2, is KAGVTQTPRYLIKTRGQQVTLSCSPISGHRSVSWYQQTPGQGLQFLFEYFSETQRNKGNFPGRFSGRQFSNSRSEMNVSTLELGDSALYLCASSLRDRGDLNTGELFFGEGSRLTVL.

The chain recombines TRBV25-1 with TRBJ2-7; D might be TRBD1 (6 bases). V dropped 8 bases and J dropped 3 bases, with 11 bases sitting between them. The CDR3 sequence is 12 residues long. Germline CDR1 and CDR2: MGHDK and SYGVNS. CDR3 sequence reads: CASGQDSYEQYF. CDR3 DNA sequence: TGTGCCAGCGGTCAGGACAGCTACGAGCAGTACTTC.

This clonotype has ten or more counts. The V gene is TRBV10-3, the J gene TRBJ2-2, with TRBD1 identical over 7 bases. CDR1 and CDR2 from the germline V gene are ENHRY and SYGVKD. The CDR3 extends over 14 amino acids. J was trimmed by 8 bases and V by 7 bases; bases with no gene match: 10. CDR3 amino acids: CAITPTGLSGELFF. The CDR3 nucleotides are TGTGCCATCACTCCGACAGGGCTATCGGGGGAGCTGTTTTTT.

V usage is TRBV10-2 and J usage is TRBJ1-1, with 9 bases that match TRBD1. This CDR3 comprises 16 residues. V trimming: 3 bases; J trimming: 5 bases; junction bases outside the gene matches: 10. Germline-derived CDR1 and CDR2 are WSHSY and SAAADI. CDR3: CASSEPRDRERTEAFF. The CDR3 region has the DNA TGCGCCAGCAGTGAACCACGGGACAGGGAAAGAACTGAAGCTTTCTTT.

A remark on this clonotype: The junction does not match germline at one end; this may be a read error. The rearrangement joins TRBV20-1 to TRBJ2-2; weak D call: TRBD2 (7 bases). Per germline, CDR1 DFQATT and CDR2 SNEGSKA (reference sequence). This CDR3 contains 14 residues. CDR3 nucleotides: TGCAGTGCTAGGGAGGGGGGGAACGCCGGGGAGCTGTTTTTT. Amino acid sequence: CSAREGGNAGELFF.

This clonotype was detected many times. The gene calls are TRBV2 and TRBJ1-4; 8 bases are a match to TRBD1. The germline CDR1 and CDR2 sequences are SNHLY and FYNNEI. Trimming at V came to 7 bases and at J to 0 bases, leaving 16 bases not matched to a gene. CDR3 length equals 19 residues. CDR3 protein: CASTTSGTGQLSTNEKLFF. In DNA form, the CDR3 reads TGTGCCAGCACGACCTCCGGGACAGGCCAATTATCAACTAATGAAAAACTGTTTTTT.

In DNA form, the CDR3 reads TGTGCCAGCAGTTCGACAGGGGGCGAGTACACCGGGGAGACCCAGTACTTC. Translated: CASSSTGGEYTGETQYF. J is TRBJ2-5 and V is TRBV6-6; 10 nucleotides agree with TRBD1. The ends lost 4 bases at V and 5 bases at J; junction bases unmatched: 13. Germline CDR1 and CDR2: MNHNY and SVGAGI (reference sequence). The CDR3 sequence is 17 residues long.

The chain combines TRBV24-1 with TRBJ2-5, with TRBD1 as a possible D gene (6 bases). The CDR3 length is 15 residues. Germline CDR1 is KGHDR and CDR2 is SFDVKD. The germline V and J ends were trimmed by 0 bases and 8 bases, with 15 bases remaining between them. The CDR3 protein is CATSDLTGTRDTQYF. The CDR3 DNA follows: TGTGCCACCAGTGATTTGACAGGGACCCGTGACACCCAGTACTTC.

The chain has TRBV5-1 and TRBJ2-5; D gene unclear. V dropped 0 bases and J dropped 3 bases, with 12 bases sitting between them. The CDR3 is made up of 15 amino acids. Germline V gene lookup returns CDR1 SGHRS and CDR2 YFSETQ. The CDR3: CASSLVGKREETQYF. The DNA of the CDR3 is TGCGCCAGCAGCTTGGTGGGCAAAAGAGAAGAGACCCAGTACTTC.

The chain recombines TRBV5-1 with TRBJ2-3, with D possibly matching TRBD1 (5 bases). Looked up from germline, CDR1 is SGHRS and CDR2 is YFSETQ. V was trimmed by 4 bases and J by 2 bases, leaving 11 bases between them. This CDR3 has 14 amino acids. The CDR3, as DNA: TGCGCCAGCAGCGAGGACACTGCCACAGATACGCAGTATTTT. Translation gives CASSEDTATDTQYF.

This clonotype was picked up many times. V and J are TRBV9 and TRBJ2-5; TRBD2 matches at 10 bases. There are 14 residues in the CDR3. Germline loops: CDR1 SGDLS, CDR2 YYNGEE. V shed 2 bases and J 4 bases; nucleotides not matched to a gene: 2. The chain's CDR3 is CASSVSGGSETQYF. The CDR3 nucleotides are TGTGCCAGCAGCGTTAGCGGGGGGTCAGAGACCCAGTACTTC.

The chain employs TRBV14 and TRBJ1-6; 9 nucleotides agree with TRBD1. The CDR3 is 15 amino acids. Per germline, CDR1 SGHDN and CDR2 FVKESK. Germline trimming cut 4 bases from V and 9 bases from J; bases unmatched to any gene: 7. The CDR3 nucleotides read TGTGCCAGCAGCCCTTTGGACAGGGGCGGTTCACCCCTCCACTTT. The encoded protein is CASSPLDRGGSPLHF.

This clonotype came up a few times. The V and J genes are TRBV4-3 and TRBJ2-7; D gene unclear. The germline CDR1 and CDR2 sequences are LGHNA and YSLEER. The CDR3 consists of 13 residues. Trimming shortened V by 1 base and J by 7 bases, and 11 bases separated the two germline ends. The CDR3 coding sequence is TGCGCCAGCAGCCAAGTGGCCTCTTGGGAGCAGTACTTC. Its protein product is CASSQVASWEQYF.

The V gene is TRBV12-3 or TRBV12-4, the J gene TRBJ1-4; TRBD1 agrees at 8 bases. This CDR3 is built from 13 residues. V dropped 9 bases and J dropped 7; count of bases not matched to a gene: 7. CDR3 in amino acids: CASSRDRPEKLFF. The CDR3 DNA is TGTGCCAGTAGCCGGGACAGGCCTGAAAAACTGTTTTTT.

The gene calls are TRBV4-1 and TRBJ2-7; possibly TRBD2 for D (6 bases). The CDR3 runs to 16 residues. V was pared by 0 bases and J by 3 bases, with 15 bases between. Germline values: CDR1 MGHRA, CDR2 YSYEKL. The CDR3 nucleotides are TGCGCCAGCAGCCAAGATTTCGGGGGTAGCATCTACGAGCAGTACTTC. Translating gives CASSQDFGGSIYEQYF.

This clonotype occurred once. The chain's CDR3 is CASSFVDTQYF. The CDR3 DNA reads TGTGCCAGCAGCTTTGTCGATACGCAGTATTTT. The rearrangement links TRBV7-2 to TRBJ2-3; D ambiguous. Trimming removed 3 bases at V and 6 bases at J, with 4 bases between. The germline gives CDR1 SGHTA, CDR2 FQGNSA. The CDR3 has 11 amino acids.

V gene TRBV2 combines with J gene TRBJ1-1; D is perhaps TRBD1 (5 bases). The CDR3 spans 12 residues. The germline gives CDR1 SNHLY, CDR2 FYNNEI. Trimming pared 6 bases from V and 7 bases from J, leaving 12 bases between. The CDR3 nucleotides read TGTGCCAGCAGGCAGGGTTTTGTTGAAGCTTTCTTT. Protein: CASRQGFVEAFF.

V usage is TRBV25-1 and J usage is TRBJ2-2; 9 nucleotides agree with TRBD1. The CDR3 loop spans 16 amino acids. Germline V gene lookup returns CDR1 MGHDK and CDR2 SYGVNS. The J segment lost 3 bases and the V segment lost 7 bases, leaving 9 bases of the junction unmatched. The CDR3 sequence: CASNAPGQGYTGELFF. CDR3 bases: TGTGCCAGCAATGCCCCGGGACAGGGTTACACCGGGGAGCTGTTTTTT.

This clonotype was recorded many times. The CDR3 loop reads CASSVGPGRTYEQYF. CDR3 bases: TGTGCCAGCAGCGTGGGACCGGGCCGAACCTACGAGCAGTACTTC. V gene TRBV9 combines with J gene TRBJ2-7; D could derive from TRBD1 or TRBD2 (5 bases each). The CDR3 length is 15 residues. V gave up 2 bases and J gave up 2 bases, with 14 bases separating them. The germline V gene has CDR1 SGDLS and CDR2 YYNGEE. Full variable domain (remainder filled in from reference TRBV9 and TRBJ2-7): DSGVTQTPKHLITATGQRVTLRCSPRSGDLSVYWYQQSLDQGLQFLIQYYNGEERAKGNILERFSAQQFPDLHSELNLSSLELGDSALYFCASSVGPGRTYEQYFGPGTRLTVT.

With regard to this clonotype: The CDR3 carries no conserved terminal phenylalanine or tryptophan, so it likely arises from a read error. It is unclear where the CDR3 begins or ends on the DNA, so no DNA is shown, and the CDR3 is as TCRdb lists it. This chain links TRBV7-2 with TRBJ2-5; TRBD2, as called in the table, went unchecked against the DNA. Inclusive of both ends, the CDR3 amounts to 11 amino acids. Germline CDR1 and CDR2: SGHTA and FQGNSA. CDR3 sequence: CASSLAGLSSY.

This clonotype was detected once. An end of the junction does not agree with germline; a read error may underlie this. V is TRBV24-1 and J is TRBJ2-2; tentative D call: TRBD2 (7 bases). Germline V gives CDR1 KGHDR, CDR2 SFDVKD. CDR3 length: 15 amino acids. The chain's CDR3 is CASSDHGGRGGDLFF. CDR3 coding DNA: TGTGCCAGCAGTGACCACGGGGGGCGTGGAGGGGATCTGTTTTTT.

As DNA, the CDR3 is TGTGCCAGCAGCCCAAACCTCGGCCAGCAAAATCAGCCCCAGCATTTT. Amino acids: CASSPNLGQQNQPQHF. The V gene is TRBV12-3 or TRBV12-4, the J gene TRBJ1-5, with unresolved D. The CDR3 spans 16 residues. The V gene lost 6 bases and the J gene lost 4 bases, with 19 bases spanning the gap.